This T cell receptor (beta chain) is drawn from a study of blood T cell repertoires in COVID-19. Study information: The samples span acute and convalescent COVID-19 from the United States, Italy and Spain. In each case, the material was cDNA or gDNA derived from T cells, B-cell-depleted T cells, or PBMCs.

The CDR3 runs 17 residues. V lost 4 bases, J lost 5 bases, and 8 bases stayed unmatched. The germline V gene encodes CDR1 LNHDA and CDR2 SQIVND (reference sequence). Original handling: Amplification from reference gene primers served as the basis for estimated nucleated cell counts. Some clones are missing from TCRdb's copy, which holds only in-frame ones; the method was immunoSEQ multiplex PCR. V and J calls and clone size come straight from that table; D and trimming were deduced from the DNA. Among 65,000 or so clones, 75% to 80% were seen once, and the ten largest hold 25%. V is TRBV19 and J is TRBJ2-1; 13 bases are a match to TRBD2. The TCR originated in a human donor in a cohort sampled during active COVID-19. The source material was peripheral blood. The CDR3 loop is CASSRTSGGPGNNEQFF. CDR3 bases: TGTGCCAGTAGTAGGACTAGCGGGGGTCCCGGAAACAATGAGCAGTTCTTC.